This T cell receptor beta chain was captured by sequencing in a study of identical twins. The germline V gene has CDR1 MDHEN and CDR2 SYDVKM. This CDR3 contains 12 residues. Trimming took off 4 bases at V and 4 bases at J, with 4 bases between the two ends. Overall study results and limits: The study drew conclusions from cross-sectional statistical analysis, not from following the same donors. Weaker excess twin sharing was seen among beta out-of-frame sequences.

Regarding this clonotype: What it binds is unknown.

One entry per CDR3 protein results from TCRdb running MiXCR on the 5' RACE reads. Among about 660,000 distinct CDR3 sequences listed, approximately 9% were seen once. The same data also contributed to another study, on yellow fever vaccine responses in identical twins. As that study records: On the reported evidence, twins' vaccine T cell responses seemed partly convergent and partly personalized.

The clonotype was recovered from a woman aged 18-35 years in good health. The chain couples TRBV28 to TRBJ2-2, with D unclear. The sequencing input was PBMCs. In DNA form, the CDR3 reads TGTGCCAGCAGTTACATCACCGGGGAGCTGTTTTTT. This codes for CASSYITGELFF.